Listed below are T cell receptor beta chains from one sample, sequenced in a study of CXCR3-negative and CXCR3-positive naive CD8 T cells. TCRdb reworked the 5' RACE reads into one entry per CDR3 protein, no DNA. This table holds tens of thousands of distinct CDR3 sequences. Sequenced input: memory CD8+ T cells from blood. Receptor source: a human donor in good health. Some clones in this sample may be carry-over from other donors' samples. CDR3s include the opening cysteine and the closing phenylalanine or tryptophan.

TRBV27	TRBJ1-5	14	CASRLTNSNQPQHF
TRBV5-1	TRBJ2-3	15	CASSSRGYTADTQYF
TRBV3-1	TRBJ1-5	16	CASSQGGTISNQPQHF
TRBV10-1	TRBJ2-3	15	CASSESAASTDTQYF
TRBV7-6	TRBJ2-1	18	CASSLSQSREVNYNEQFF
TRBV29-1	TRBJ2-7	11	CSGRDRGEQYF
TRBV6-4	TRBJ1-1	15	CASSVWAGGNTEAFF
TRBV7-9	TRBJ1-5	14	CASSTSGGGQPQHF
TRBV14	TRBJ1-1	13	CASSLGTGTEAFF
TRBV5-5	TRBJ2-2	13	CASSPDSAGELFF
TRBV29-1	TRBJ2-7	13	CSVAGQGAYEQYF
TRBV4-3	TRBJ2-1	17	CASSQDPASGGAYEQFF
TRBV19	TRBJ2-1	13	CARGFCLNNEQFF
TRBV10-3	TRBJ1-2	12	CAVFGEVTGYTF
TRBV29-1	TRBJ1-1	12	CSVETGITEAFF
TRBV2	TRBJ2-7	12	CAGGSFSYEQYF
TRBV20-1	TRBJ2-7	14	CSARVAGSEYEQYF
TRBV24-1	TRBJ2-1	11	CATHASPDRFF
TRBV5-1	TRBJ2-7	12	CARGRVVYEQYF
TRBV7-3	TRBJ1-2	13	CASSLIGGYGYTF
TRBV6-5	TRBJ2-5	14	CASSLTPGQETQYF
TRBV27	TRBJ2-7	15	CASSLREGLAYEQYF
TRBV21-1	TRBJ2-5	11	CASLVKETQYF
TRBV7-3	TRBJ2-2	16	CASSSTDRPNTGELFF
TRBV7-6	TRBJ2-2	14	CASSLLTNTGELFF
TRBV4-2	TRBJ1-6	16	CASSHPTGSENSPLHF
TRBV29-1	TRBJ2-1	17	CSVAGLAGVGSYNEQFF
TRBV20-1	TRBJ2-5	15	CSARDGRTEQETQYF
TRBV11-2	TRBJ2-3	15	CASSFGTSGGDTQYF
TRBV29-1	TRBJ2-1	15	CSVDRGAFEYNEQFF
TRBV28	TRBJ1-3	12	CASSFEGNTIYF